Shown below are 13 T cell receptor beta chains from a single sample sequenced in a study of identical twins. MiXCR, run by TCRdb on the 5' RACE reads, gives a single entry per CDR3 protein. This sample has 1.5 million to 2 million distinct CDR3 sequences, with less than 35% found just once. Source material: cord blood. All receptors come from a newborn girl in good health.

This clonotype has a handful of counts. This rearrangement joins TRBV28 to TRBJ1-5, with 9 bases aligning to TRBD1. The V gene end was trimmed by 4 bases and the J gene end by 6 bases; junction bases not matched to a gene: 10. Germline-derived CDR1 and CDR2 are MDHEN and SYDVKM. This CDR3 has 16 amino acids. CDR3 region: CASSSSGTGRGQPQHF. In DNA, the CDR3 is TGTGCCAGCAGTTCATCCGGGACAGGGAGGGGTCAGCCCCAGCATTTT.

This clonotype came up many times. The CDR3 nucleotides read TGTGCCAGCAGTTTGACAGGGAGCACAGATACGCAGTATTTT. This codes for CASSLTGSTDTQYF. The chain joins TRBV7-2 to TRBJ2-3, with 7 bases fitting TRBD1. The CDR3 sequence is 14 residues long. With 6 bases clipped from V and 0 bases from J, the junction kept 3 bases outside the gene matches. The V gene's germline CDR1 is SGHTA and CDR2 FQGNSA. Complete variable domain (other parts from reference TRBV7-2 and TRBJ2-3): GAGVSQSPSNKVTEKGKDVELRCDPISGHTALYWYRQSLGQGLEFLIYFQGNSAPDKSGLPSDRFSAERTGGSVSTLTIQRTQQEDSAVYLCASSLTGSTDTQYFGPGTRLTVL.

The chain joins TRBV7-2 to TRBJ2-3, with 9 bases that match TRBD2. Trimming removed 6 bases from V and 5 bases from J; junction bases left unmatched: 9. This CDR3 is built from 15 residues. CDR1 and CDR2 (germline): SGHTA, FQGNSA. CDR3 amino acids: CASSSPGLAIDTQYF. CDR3 nucleotides: TGTGCCAGCAGTTCACCGGGACTAGCAATAGATACGCAGTATTTT.

This chain connects TRBV9 to TRBJ1-1; D ambiguous. V lost 4 bases and J 0 bases, leaving 10 bases between the germline ends. This CDR3 contains 14 residues. CDR1 and CDR2 (germline): SGDLS, YYNGEE. The CDR3 nucleotides are TGTGCCAGCAGCCGACTTTTCGTGAACACTGAAGCTTTCTTT. This sequence encodes CASSRLFVNTEAFF.

The rearrangement uses TRBV12-3 or TRBV12-4 and TRBJ1-2; no clear D gene. This CDR3 has 13 amino acids. V was shortened by 5 bases and J by 8 bases, with 15 bases between the two germline ends. CDR3 DNA: TGTGCCAGCAGTCGGACGGCGGAGCGGGGCTACACCTTC. Residues: CASSRTAERGYTF.

This clonotype appeared a few times. The chain recombines TRBV28 with TRBJ1-5, with D possibly being TRBD1 (5 bases). V shed 3 bases and J shed 11 bases, with 11 bases lying between them. CDR1 is MDHEN, CDR2 SYDVKM, per germline. The CDR3 totals 12 residues. The CDR3 nucleotides read TGTGCCAGCAGTTTCCCCCGGGGGACCCAGCATTTT. Translating gives CASSFPRGTQHF.

The chain carries TRBV2 and TRBJ2-5; 7 nucleotides align to TRBD1. The J call may be incorrect, as the DNA end agrees better with TRBJ2-7. CDR1 is SNHLY, CDR2 FYNNEI, per germline. The CDR3 consists of 15 residues. The DNA for the CDR3 is TGTGCCAGCAGCTTAGAAGGGACAGCGAACTACGAGCAGTACTTC. Translating it yields CASSLEGTANYEQYF.

The V and J genes are TRBV7-9 and TRBJ1-2, with unresolved D. Looked up from germline, CDR1 is SEHNR and CDR2 is FQNEAQ (reference sequence). The CDR3 extends over 12 amino acids. V lost 2 bases, J lost 8 bases, and 9 bases lay in between. The CDR3 spells CASSLTNLGYTF. CDR3 nucleotide sequence: TGTGCCAGCAGCTTAACCAACCTCGGCTACACCTTC.

To note about this clonotype: The CDR3 does not end in the conserved phenylalanine or tryptophan, so this is likely a read error. This chain uses TRBV29-1 with TRBJ2-1; 8 positions agree with TRBD1. The CDR3 extends over 13 amino acids. V shed 6 bases and J 3 bases; nucleotides not matched to a gene: 4. Germline assignment: CDR1 SQVTM and CDR2 ANQGSEA. The DNA for the CDR3 is TGCAGCGTCCGGGACAGGTACTACAATGAGCAGTTCCTC. Its protein is CSVRDRYYNEQFL.

The chain couples TRBV20-1 to TRBJ2-3, with D unresolved. Looked up from germline, CDR1 is DFQATT and CDR2 is SNEGSKA (reference sequence). Deletions cut 2 bases from V and 6 bases from J, with 12 bases between. This CDR3 spans 13 amino acids. The DNA for the CDR3 is TGCAGTGCTAGACCACGAACTCCTGATACGCAGTATTTT. It yields the protein CSARPRTPDTQYF.

This clonotype has a count of ten or more. The chain has TRBV12-3 or TRBV12-4 and TRBJ2-1; D is perhaps TRBD2 (6 bases). The V end was cut by 4 bases, the J end by 5 bases, with 6 bases between. The CDR3 has 12 residues. The chain's CDR3 is CASSWTNNEQFF. For the CDR3, the DNA is TGTGCCAGCAGTTGGACTAACAATGAGCAGTTCTTC.

This clonotype turned up a few times. The genes are TRBV4-1 and TRBJ2-3, with TRBD2 identical over 10 bases. This CDR3 spans 17 amino acids. Germline trimming cut 0 bases from V and 3 bases from J; bases unmatched to any gene: 6. Germline CDR1 MGHRA, CDR2 YSYEKL. CDR3: CASSQEVGLARTDTQYF. The CDR3 nucleotides read TGCGCCAGCAGCCAAGAAGTGGGACTAGCGCGTACAGATACGCAGTATTTT.

This clonotype appeared a few times. The genes are TRBV20-1 and TRBJ2-1; 13 positions match TRBD2. The V and J ends lost 7 bases and 5 bases, in that order; junction bases with no gene match: 5. CDR1 is DFQATT, CDR2 SNEGSKA, per germline (reference sequence). The CDR3 loop spans 14 amino acids. The CDR3 region is CSVLGLAGHNEQFF. The DNA for the CDR3 is TGCAGTGTTTTGGGACTAGCGGGGCACAATGAGCAGTTCTTC.